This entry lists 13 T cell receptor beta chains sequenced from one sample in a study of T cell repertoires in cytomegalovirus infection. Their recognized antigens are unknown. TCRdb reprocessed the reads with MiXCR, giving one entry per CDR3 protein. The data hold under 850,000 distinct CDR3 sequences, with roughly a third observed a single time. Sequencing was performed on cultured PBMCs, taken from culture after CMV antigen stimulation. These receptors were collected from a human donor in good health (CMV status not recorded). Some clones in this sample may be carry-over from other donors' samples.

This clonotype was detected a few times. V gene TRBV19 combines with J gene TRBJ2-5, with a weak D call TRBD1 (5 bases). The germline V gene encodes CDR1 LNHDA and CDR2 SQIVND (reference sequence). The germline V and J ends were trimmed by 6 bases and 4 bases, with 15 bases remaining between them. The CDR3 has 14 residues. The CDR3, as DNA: TGTGCCAGTAGACCCCAGGGTGCGATAGAGACCCAGTACTTC. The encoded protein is CASRPQGAIETQYF.

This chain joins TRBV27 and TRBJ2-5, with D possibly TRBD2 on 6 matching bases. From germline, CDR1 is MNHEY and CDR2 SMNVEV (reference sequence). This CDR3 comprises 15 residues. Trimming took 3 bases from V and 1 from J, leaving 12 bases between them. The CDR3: CASSLRAGRQETQYF. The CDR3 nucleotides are TGTGCCAGCAGTTTGCGGGCGGGACGCCAAGAGACCCAGTACTTC.

CDR3 nucleotides: TGTGCCAGCAGTGAAGGACAGGGGCGACCTGAAGCTTTCTTT. Translation: CASSEGQGRPEAFF. J is TRBJ1-1 and V is TRBV6-1, with 8 bases fitting TRBD1. The germline V gene encodes CDR1 MNHNS and CDR2 SASEGT. This CDR3 is 14 amino acids long. V dropped 1 base and J dropped 6; count of bases not matched to a gene: 4.

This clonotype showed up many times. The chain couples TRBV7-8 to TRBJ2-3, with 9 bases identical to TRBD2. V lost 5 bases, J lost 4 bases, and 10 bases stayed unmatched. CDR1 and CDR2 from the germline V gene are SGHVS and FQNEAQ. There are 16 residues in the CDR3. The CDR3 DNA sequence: TGTGCCAGCAGCCCCGTAGCGGGGGCTAGCGCAGATACGCAGTATTTT. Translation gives CASSPVAGASADTQYF. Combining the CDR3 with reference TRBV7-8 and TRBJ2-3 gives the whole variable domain GAGVSQSPRYKVAKRGQDVALRCDPISGHVSLFWYQQALGQGPEFLTYFQNEAQLDKSGLPSDRFFAERPEGSVSTLKIQRTQQEDSAVYLCASSPVAGASADTQYFGPGTRLTVL.

CDR3 loop: CASSYRAGVGVLAKNIQYF. CDR3 in DNA: TGTGCCAGCAGTTACCGGGCAGGCGTGGGAGTACTAGCCAAAAACATTCAGTACTTC. The chain uses TRBV6-5 and TRBJ2-4; TRBD2 might be the D (5 bases). This CDR3 has 19 amino acids. Germline CDR1 is MNHEY and CDR2 is SVGAGI. Trimming stripped 2 bases from V and 0 bases from J, with 20 bases between.

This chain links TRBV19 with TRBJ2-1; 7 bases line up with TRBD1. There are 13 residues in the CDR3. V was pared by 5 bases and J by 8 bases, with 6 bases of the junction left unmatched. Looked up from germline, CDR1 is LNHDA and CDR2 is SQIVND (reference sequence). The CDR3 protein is CASSVRGSYEQFF. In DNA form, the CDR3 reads TGTGCCAGTAGTGTCAGGGGGTCATATGAGCAGTTCTTC.

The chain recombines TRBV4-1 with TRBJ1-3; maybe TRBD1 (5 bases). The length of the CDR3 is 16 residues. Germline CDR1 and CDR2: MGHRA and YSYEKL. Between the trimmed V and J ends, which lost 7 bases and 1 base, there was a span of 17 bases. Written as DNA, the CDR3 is TGCGCCAGCACCCGAGGGGACTCAAGGTCTGGAAACACCATATATTTT. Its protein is CASTRGDSRSGNTIYF.

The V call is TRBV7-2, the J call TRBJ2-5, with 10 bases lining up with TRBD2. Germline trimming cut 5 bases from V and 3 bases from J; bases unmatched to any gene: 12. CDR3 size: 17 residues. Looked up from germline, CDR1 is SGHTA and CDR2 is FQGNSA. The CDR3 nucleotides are TGTGCCAGCAGCACCCGGAGGCTCAGCGGGGGGGAAGAGACCCAGTACTTC. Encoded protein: CASSTRRLSGGEETQYF.

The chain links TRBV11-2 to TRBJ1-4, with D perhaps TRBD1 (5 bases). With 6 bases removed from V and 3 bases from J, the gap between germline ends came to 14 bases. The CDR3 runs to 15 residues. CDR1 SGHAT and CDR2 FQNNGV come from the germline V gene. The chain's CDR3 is CASSLGLTANEKLFF. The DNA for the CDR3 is TGTGCCAGCAGTCTAGGGTTGACAGCTAATGAAAAACTGTTTTTT.

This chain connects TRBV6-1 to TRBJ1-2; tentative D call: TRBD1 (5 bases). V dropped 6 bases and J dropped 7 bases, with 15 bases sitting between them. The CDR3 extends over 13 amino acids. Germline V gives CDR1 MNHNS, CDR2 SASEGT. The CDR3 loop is CASREGPTLGYTF. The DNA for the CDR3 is TGTGCCAGCAGGGAGGGGCCCACGCTTGGCTACACCTTC.

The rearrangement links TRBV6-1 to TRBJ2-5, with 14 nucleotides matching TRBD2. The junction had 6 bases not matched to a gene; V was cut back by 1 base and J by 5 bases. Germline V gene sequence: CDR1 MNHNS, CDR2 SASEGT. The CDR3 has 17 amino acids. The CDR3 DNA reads TGTGCCAGCAGTGAAGGGCCGGGACTAGCGGGAGTGGAGACCCAGTACTTC. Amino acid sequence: CASSEGPGLAGVETQYF.

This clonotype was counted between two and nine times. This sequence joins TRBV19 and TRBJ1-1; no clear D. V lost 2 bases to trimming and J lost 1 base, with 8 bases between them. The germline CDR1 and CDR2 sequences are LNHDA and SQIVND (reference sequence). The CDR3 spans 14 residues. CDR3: CASSIISGNTEAFF. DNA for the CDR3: TGTGCCAGTAGTATAATATCTGGGAACACTGAAGCTTTCTTT.

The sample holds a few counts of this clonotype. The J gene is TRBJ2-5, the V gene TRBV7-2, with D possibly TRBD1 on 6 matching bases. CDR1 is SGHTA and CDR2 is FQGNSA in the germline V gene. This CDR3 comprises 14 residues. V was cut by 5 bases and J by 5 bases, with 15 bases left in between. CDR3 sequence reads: CASSPRDKGETQYF. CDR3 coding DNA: TGTGCCAGCAGCCCCCGGGACAAAGGGGAGACCCAGTACTTC.